This record looks at one TCR beta chain sequence and its context. V was clipped by 6 bases and J by 5 bases; unmatched bases: 2. The CDR3 has 12 amino acids. The germline V gene has CDR1 SEHNR and CDR2 FQNEAQ (reference sequence). According to the study, genomic DNA was the template for TCR beta VDJ and CDR3 profiling. Each CDR3 protein gets one entry after TCRdb re-called the reads with MiXCR. The profile shows 95,000 to 150,000 distinct CDR3 sequences, about 60% of them singletons. This specimen comes from a study of CD8+CD57+ T cells in acquired aplastic anemia. Turning to the study itself: Sorted CD4+ and CD8+ cells yielded roughly 3.1 ug of DNA on average.

Sequencing was done on patients that had shown CD8+CD57+ cell expansion by flow cytometry. At the time of blood sampling, patients had not yet received any therapy. This TCR was sampled from a human donor with aplastic anemia. Sequenced: sorted CD4+, CD8+, or CD8+CD57+ T cells (not recorded which) from PBMCs. This sequence joins TRBV7-9 and TRBJ2-7, with TRBD1 matching over 9 bases. The CDR3 nucleotides are TGTGCCAGCAGAGGGACAGGGCACGAGCAGTACTTC. Amino acid sequence: CASRGTGHEQYF.